This entry is about one T cell receptor beta chain. The sample comes from a study of patients and donors after allogeneic stem cell transplantation. Germline CDR1 reads GTSNPN; CDR2 reads SVGIG (reference sequence). The CDR3 loop spans 11 amino acids. Trimming shortened V by 5 bases and J by 6 bases, and 7 bases separated the two germline ends. MiXCR, run by TCRdb on the RT-PCR reads, gives a single entry per CDR3 protein. This sample has about 960,000 distinct CDR3 sequences, with roughly 18% found just once. This chain links TRBV30 with TRBJ2-2; D is uncertain. This receptor was obtained from a human donor who was either an allogeneic HSCT recipient or a stem cell or donor lymphocyte infusion donor (not recorded which). It is not recorded whose cells these are; they may come from a transplant donor. Sequenced material: blood, either unsorted or a sorted T cell fraction (not recorded which). CDR3 residues: CAWYIAGELFF. CDR3 bases: TGTGCCTGGTATATCGCCGGGGAGCTGTTTTTT.